The subject of this entry is one TCR beta chain. This record comes from a study of blood T cell repertoires in COVID-19. For the study at large: T cells, B-cell-depleted T cells, or PBMCs provided the cDNA or gDNA that served as material.

Germline CDR1 and CDR2: LGHNA and YNFKEQ. The CDR3 totals 19 residues. The V gene lost 0 bases and the J gene lost 0 bases, with 17 bases spanning the gap. Participant ages covered about 18 to 89 years across some 25 US areas. This table comes from immunoSEQ multiplex PCR, and its TCRdb copy is limited to in-frame clones, with some not included. There are about 300,000 clones in the sample; 90% occur only once, and 4% to 5.5% lies in the top ten. This TCR derives from a woman between 18 and 30 years old with acute COVID-19. The V gene is TRBV4-2, the J gene TRBJ1-4; D is undetermined. What was sequenced was PBMCs or T cells enriched from blood (not recorded which). CDR3 protein: CASSQDPFPTAATNEKLFF. CDR3 DNA sequence: TGTGCCAGCAGCCAAGATCCCTTCCCGACGGCGGCAACTAATGAAAAACTGTTTTTT.